This T cell receptor (beta chain) was sequenced for a study of OX40 agonist ivuxolimab in advanced cancers. The study's findings and limits: Also present in some nonresponders was a low level of normalized T-cell clonal expansion. Expanded clones were, on average, more numerous in CD8+ T cells than in CD4+.

TCRdb's copy holds only in-frame clones and misses some; the assay was immunoSEQ multiplex PCR. The sample carries around 65,000 clones, just over 90% recorded once. Per germline, CDR1 LNHNV and CDR2 YYDKDF (reference sequence). V lost 7 bases, J lost 6 bases, and 11 bases stayed unmatched. This CDR3 is built from 16 residues. On this clone itself: What it binds is not known.

The clonotype originates from an adult with an advanced solid tumor such as melanoma, head and neck, liver or kidney cancer. Specimen: CD4+ or CD8+ T cells sorted from blood, collected in a trial of the OX40 agonist ivuxolimab. The chain uses TRBV15 and TRBJ1-5; 11 positions agree with TRBD1. The CDR3 reads CATTSSGTGGGQPQHF. DNA of the CDR3: TGTGCCACCACCAGTTCCGGGACAGGGGGGGGTCAGCCCCAGCATTTT.